The 28 T cell receptor beta chains below all came from one sample that was sequenced in a study of T cell responses to AZD1222 COVID-19 vaccine. Using immunoSEQ multiplex PCR, the repertoire was profiled, and TCRdb retains in-frame clones only, with some absent. The sample has roughly 150,000 clones; over 90% are singletons. The sequences come from peripheral blood, collected on day 0 of AZD1222 vaccination. The receptors stem from an adult in good health.

This chain uses TRBV19 with TRBJ2-7; TRBD2 is a possible D gene (6 bases). V gave up 2 bases and J gave up 7 bases, with 12 bases separating them. Germline values: CDR1 LNHDA, CDR2 SQIVND (reference sequence). The CDR3 runs 13 residues. CDR3 residues: CASSIKAGSEQYF. CDR3 in DNA: TGTGCCAGTAGTATAAAGGCGGGAAGTGAGCAGTACTTC.

J is TRBJ2-7 and V is TRBV5-6; D ambiguous. The V end lost 6 bases, the J end lost 0 bases, and 13 bases lay between the germline ends. Germline CDR1 reads SGHDT; CDR2 reads YYEEEE. The CDR3 has 14 residues. The CDR3, as DNA: TGTGCCAGCAAGAGGTTTGAGATCTCCTACGAGCAGTACTTC. Protein product: CASKRFEISYEQYF.

This chain connects TRBV15 to TRBJ1-1; 7 positions match TRBD1. The CDR3 consists of 14 residues. Germline assignment: CDR1 LNHNV and CDR2 YYDKDF (reference sequence). V lost 5 bases, J lost 1 base, and 4 bases stayed unmatched. The CDR3 DNA follows: TGTGCCACCAGCCCAGGGGGGGAGAACACTGAAGCTTTCTTT. Protein: CATSPGGENTEAFF.

This clone was counted a single time. V is TRBV12-3 or TRBV12-4 and J is TRBJ2-1; TRBD2 matches at 8 bases. V gave up 4 bases and J gave up 6 bases; unmatched junction bases: 2. The CDR3 is 13 residues long. DNA for the CDR3: TGTGCCAGCAGTTGGACTAGCCTCAATGAGCAGTTCTTC. This translates into CASSWTSLNEQFF.

The chain couples TRBV30 to TRBJ2-1, with 12 bases identical to TRBD2. From germline, CDR1 is GTSNPN and CDR2 SVGIG (reference sequence). The length of the CDR3 is 14 residues. V shed 5 bases, J shed 9 bases, and the junction held 8 bases outside the gene matches. The CDR3 coding sequence is TGTGCCTGGGGCCGACTAGCGGGAGTTGGTGAGCAGTTCTTC. Its translation is CAWGRLAGVGEQFF.

V is TRBV3-1 (or the pseudogene TRBV3-2) and J is TRBJ1-2; no clear D gene. Germline V CDR1 and CDR2: LGHDT, YNNKEL (reference sequence). V shed 6 bases and J shed 2 bases, with 10 bases lying between them. The CDR3 has 13 amino acids. The CDR3 DNA is TGTGCCAGCAGTCGGGGAGTCAACTATGGCTACACCTTC. This translates into CASSRGVNYGYTF.

The V gene is TRBV28, the J gene TRBJ2-1, with 7 bases matching TRBD2. In germline, CDR1 is MDHEN, CDR2 SYDVKM. There are 15 residues in the CDR3. The junction had 8 bases not matched to a gene; V was cut back by 3 bases and J by 6 bases. CDR3 nucleotide sequence: TGTGCCAGCAGTTTGAGTGGGAGGGTCATCAATGAGCAGTTCTTC. Its translation is CASSLSGRVINEQFF.

CDR3 residues: CASSYRNTEAFF. The CDR3, as DNA: TGTGCCAGCAGCTACAGGAACACTGAAGCTTTCTTT. The rearrangement links TRBV7-9 to TRBJ1-1; D is ambiguous. CDR1 SEHNR and CDR2 FQNEAQ come from the germline V gene (reference sequence). V lost 4 bases and J 1 base, leaving 4 bases between the germline ends. The CDR3 sequence is 12 residues long.

The chain combines TRBV5-4 with TRBJ2-7, with 8 bases lining up with TRBD2. The CDR3 sequence is 15 residues long. Trimming at V came to 0 bases and at J to 0 bases, leaving 2 bases not matched to a gene. From germline, CDR1 is SGHNT and CDR2 YYREEE (reference sequence). CDR3: CASSLDSGSSYEQYF. The CDR3 DNA is TGTGCCAGCAGCTTGGACAGCGGGAGCTCCTACGAGCAGTACTTC.

This chain links TRBV19 with TRBJ1-3, with a possible D match to TRBD1 (5 bases). This CDR3 comprises 17 residues. V was trimmed by 6 bases and J by 2 bases, leaving 20 bases between them. CDR1 is LNHDA, CDR2 SQIVND, per germline (reference sequence). The DNA of the CDR3 is TGTGCCAGTAGCATCCAAACGCGAGGGGCTACTGGAAACACCATATATTTT. Protein sequence: CASSIQTRGATGNTIYF. The whole variable domain, filled in from reference TRBV19 and TRBJ1-3, reads DGGITQSPKYLFRKEGQNVTLSCEQNLNHDAMYWYRQDPGQGLRLIYYSQIVNDFQKGDIAEGYSVSREKKESFPLTVTSAQKNPTAFYLCASSIQTRGATGNTIYFGEGSWLTVV.

V is TRBV9 and J is TRBJ2-1; perhaps TRBD1 as D (5 bases). Trimming took 0 bases from V and 1 from J, leaving 11 bases between them. The CDR3 runs to 16 residues. Germline V gene sequence: CDR1 SGDLS, CDR2 YYNGEE. CDR3 in amino acids: CASSVAGARSYNEQFF. The CDR3 nucleotides read TGTGCCAGCAGCGTAGCTGGGGCCCGGTCCTACAATGAGCAGTTCTTC.

V and J are TRBV2 and TRBJ1-1; TRBD1 agrees at 8 bases. Germline-derived CDR1 and CDR2 are SNHLY and FYNNEI. CDR3 size: 14 residues. V shed 4 bases and J 5 bases; nucleotides not matched to a gene: 6. The CDR3 bases are TGTGCCAGCAGTGCGGACAGGGCGGGGACTGAAGCTTTCTTT. Protein product: CASSADRAGTEAFF.

The chain is built from TRBV19 and TRBJ2-1; TRBD1 matches at 10 bases. The CDR3 length is 15 residues. V gave up 4 bases and J gave up 2 bases; unmatched junction bases: 2. Germline V CDR1 and CDR2: LNHDA, SQIVND (reference sequence). This CDR3 is CASSRDRGPYNEQFF. CDR3 nucleotide sequence: TGTGCCAGTAGTAGGGACAGGGGTCCCTACAATGAGCAGTTCTTC.

The chain couples TRBV29-1 to TRBJ2-3; 10 nucleotides agree with TRBD1. The CDR3 is made up of 14 amino acids. V dropped 7 bases and J dropped 4; count of bases not matched to a gene: 8. The germline CDR1 and CDR2 sequences are SQVTM and ANQGSEA. The CDR3 reads CSGGRDRGADTQYF. The CDR3 DNA follows: TGCAGCGGGGGCCGGGACAGGGGCGCAGATACGCAGTATTTT.

The chain joins TRBV7-8 to TRBJ2-7; 7 bases fit TRBD2. The J segment lost 5 bases and the V segment lost 6 bases, leaving 10 bases of the junction unmatched. This CDR3 spans 14 amino acids. Germline V gene data show CDR1 as SGHVS and CDR2 as FQNEAQ. This chain's CDR3 is CASSRSGRGDEQYF. The CDR3 DNA is TGTGCCAGCAGTCGGTCCGGACGGGGGGACGAGCAGTACTTC.

The chain recombines TRBV28 with TRBJ2-5, with 11 bases that match TRBD1. In germline, CDR1 is MDHEN, CDR2 SYDVKM. The V and J ends lost 5 bases and 4 bases, in that order; junction bases with no gene match: 9. CDR3 size: 16 residues. As DNA, the CDR3 is TGTGCCAGCAGTAGATCCATGGGGACAGGGGGAGAGACCCAGTACTTC. Its translation: CASSRSMGTGGETQYF.

The V and J genes are TRBV20-1 and TRBJ2-1; 7 bases match TRBD1. CDR1 and CDR2 from the germline V gene are DFQATT and SNEGSKA (reference sequence). The V and J ends lost 3 bases and 1 base, in that order; junction bases with no gene match: 3. The CDR3 extends over 14 amino acids. The DNA of the CDR3 is TGCAGTGCTAGTCCCAGGGGGTCCTACAATGAGCAGTTCTTC. As protein: CSASPRGSYNEQFF.

This chain links TRBV7-3 with TRBJ1-6; TRBD1 is a possible D gene (5 bases). The germline CDR1 and CDR2 sequences are SGHTA and FQGTGA. The CDR3 is made up of 14 amino acids. V was trimmed by 5 bases and J by 8 bases, leaving 13 bases between them. In nucleotides, the CDR3 is TGTGCCAGCAGCACCGGGACCGCTGATTCACCCCTCCACTTT. Protein product: CASSTGTADSPLHF.

This clone was picked up a small number of times. V and J are TRBV6-5 and TRBJ2-7, with D hard to call. This CDR3 is 15 amino acids long. V dropped 3 bases and J dropped 2 bases, with 14 bases sitting between them. The germline gives CDR1 MNHEY, CDR2 SVGAGI. As DNA, the CDR3 is TGTGCCAGCAGTTATAGTGGGTTACAACCCTACGAGCAGTACTTC. Encoded protein: CASSYSGLQPYEQYF.

The chain uses TRBV15 and TRBJ1-5; D might be TRBD1 (5 bases). Germline CDR1 LNHNV, CDR2 YYDKDF (reference sequence). This CDR3 comprises 15 residues. V lost 4 bases, J lost 0 bases, and 10 bases lay in between. CDR3 bases: TGTGCCACCAGCACGGACACCCATAGCAATCAGCCCCAGCATTTT. This translates into CATSTDTHSNQPQHF. Together with reference TRBV15 and TRBJ1-5, the CDR3 gives the full variable domain: DAMVIQNPRYQVTQFGKPVTLSCSQTLNHNVMYWYQQKSSQAPKLLFHYYDKDFNNEADTPDNFQSRRPNTSFCFLDIRSPGLGDTAMYLCATSTDTHSNQPQHFGDGTRLSIL.

The genes are TRBV27 and TRBJ2-7; TRBD1 matches 8 bases. With 2 bases clipped from V and 2 bases from J, the junction kept 8 bases outside the gene matches. This CDR3 is 16 amino acids long. Germline-derived CDR1 and CDR2 are MNHEY and SMNVEV (reference sequence). Here the CDR3 DNA reads TGTGCCAGCAGTTTACGTCCGGGACAGGAGACCTACGAGCAGTACTTC. Translated, it gives CASSLRPGQETYEQYF.

The V and J genes are TRBV24-1 and TRBJ1-1; no firm D call. The CDR3 covers 13 residues. V lost 4 bases, J lost 1 base, and 6 bases lay in between. Looked up from germline, CDR1 is KGHDR and CDR2 is SFDVKD. The CDR3, as DNA: TGTGCCACCAGTGAAGGAGGGAACACTGAAGCTTTCTTT. Amino acids: CATSEGGNTEAFF.

The chain links TRBV7-9 to TRBJ1-3, with D unclear. The CDR3 runs to 14 residues. The V end was cut by 2 bases, the J end by 2 bases, with 7 bases between. CDR1 SEHNR and CDR2 FQNEAQ come from the germline V gene (reference sequence). The CDR3 region is CASSLTSPGNTIYF. As DNA, the CDR3 is TGTGCCAGCAGCTTAACTAGTCCTGGAAACACCATATATTTT.

The chain has TRBV24-1 and TRBJ1-1; D is undetermined. V lost 4 bases, J lost 3 bases, and 8 bases lay in between. The CDR3 is 13 residues long. Germline values: CDR1 KGHDR, CDR2 SFDVKD. The CDR3 coding sequence is TGTGCCACCAGTGAGTTCCCATACACTGAAGCTTTCTTT. Translation: CATSEFPYTEAFF.

The chain couples TRBV12-5 to TRBJ2-3, with a tentative D call TRBD2 (5 bases). The germline V and J ends were trimmed by 8 bases and 5 bases, with 14 bases remaining between them. CDR1 and CDR2 (germline): LGHNT, FRNRAP. CDR3 length: 13 amino acids. The CDR3, as DNA: TGTGCTAGTCTTGGGAGTAAAGAAGATACGCAGTATTTT. Translating gives CASLGSKEDTQYF.

The chain employs TRBV19 and TRBJ1-2, with a possible D match to TRBD1 (5 bases). V was pared by 5 bases and J by 5 bases, with 18 bases between. Germline V gene sequence: CDR1 LNHDA, CDR2 SQIVND (reference sequence). CDR3 length: 15 residues. The CDR3 loop reads CASSPGTRWVYGYTF. The CDR3 nucleotides read TGTGCCAGTAGTCCCGGGACCCGTTGGGTTTATGGCTACACCTTC.

This chain links TRBV11-3 with TRBJ2-5, with 10 bases lining up with TRBD1. V gave up 5 bases and J gave up 5 bases; unmatched junction bases: 11. The CDR3 is 16 amino acids. CDR1 is SGHNT and CDR2 is YENEEA in the germline V gene. Here the CDR3 reads CASSMTGTGVGETQYF. The DNA of the CDR3 is TGTGCCAGCAGCATGACTGGGACAGGGGTCGGGGAGACCCAGTACTTC.

The J gene is TRBJ2-3, the V gene TRBV3-1 (or the pseudogene TRBV3-2); 8 nucleotides line up with TRBD2. Looked up from germline, CDR1 is LGHDT and CDR2 is YNNKEL (reference sequence). There are 16 residues in the CDR3. Losses at the gene ends were 3 bases for V and 0 bases for J; bases not matched to a gene: 5. The CDR3 region has the DNA TGTGCCAGCAGCCAGACCGGGACTAGAAGCACAGATACGCAGTATTTT. Its protein is CASSQTGTRSTDTQYF.